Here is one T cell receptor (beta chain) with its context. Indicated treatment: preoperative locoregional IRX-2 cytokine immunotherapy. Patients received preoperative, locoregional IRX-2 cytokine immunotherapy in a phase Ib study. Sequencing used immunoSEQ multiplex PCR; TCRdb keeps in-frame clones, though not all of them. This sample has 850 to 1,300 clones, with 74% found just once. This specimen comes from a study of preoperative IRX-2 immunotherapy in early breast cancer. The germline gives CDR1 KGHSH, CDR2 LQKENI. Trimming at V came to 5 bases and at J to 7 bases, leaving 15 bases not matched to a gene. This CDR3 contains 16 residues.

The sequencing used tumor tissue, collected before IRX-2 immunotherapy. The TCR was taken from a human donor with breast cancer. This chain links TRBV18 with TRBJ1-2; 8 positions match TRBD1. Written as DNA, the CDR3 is TGTGCCAGCTCATCGGTGGACAGGGAAGTTTACTCTGGCTACACCTTC. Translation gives CASSSVDREVYSGYTF.